Sequencing of this T cell receptor beta chain was carried out in a study of cytomegalovirus exposure and HLA in healthy donors. Study-wide points: It emerged from a later analysis that several of the most significant clusters appeared to be linked to common viral pathogens. When analyzed later, a missense DCLRE1C variant was found to be linked to TCR beta V- and J-gene trimming. Under in vitro conditions, a few CMV-associated chains were confirmed as specific for CMV antigens. In a later analysis, compared with equally common non-associated chains, HLA-associated beta chains were more expanded.

As regards this clone: Its cognate antigen is unknown.

Germline CDR1 reads SGHTA; CDR2 reads FQGNSA. The CDR3 runs 16 residues. After removal of 5 bases from V and 3 bases from J, the junction contained 10 bases not matched to a gene. The PCR contained 60 Vbeta and 13 Jbeta primers. Here immunoSEQ multiplex PCR was the method, and the copy in TCRdb shows in-frame clones only, minus some. The repertoire table contains about 39,000 clones. The V call is TRBV7-2, the J call TRBJ2-7; 10 bases match TRBD2. The sequence derives from a woman in her twenties or thirties in good health and CMV-seropositive. The sequenced sample was PBMCs. DNA for the CDR3: TGTGCCAGCAGCCCCCCCGGGACTAGCGTAATCTACGAGCAGTACTTC. Translation: CASSPPGTSVIYEQYF. Based on the CDR3 plus reference TRBV7-2 and TRBJ2-7, the full variable domain is GAGVSQSPSNKVTEKGKDVELRCDPISGHTALYWYRQSLGQGLEFLIYFQGNSAPDKSGLPSDRFSAERTGGSVSTLTIQRTQQEDSAVYLCASSPPGTSVIYEQYFGPGTRLTVT.